The clone carrying this T cell receptor (beta chain) was counted a few times. What it binds is not known. Germline V lookup: CDR1 SQVTM, CDR2 ANQGSEA. This CDR3 region has 15 residues. J was trimmed by 6 bases and V by 6 bases; bases with no gene match: 11. The repertoire was sequenced with immunoSEQ multiplex PCR; TCRdb's copy has only in-frame clones and lacks some. The sample lists over 150,000 clones, roughly 70% occurring once. The data originate from a study of shared clonotypes between healthy human individuals. Study background: CD4 naive and CD4 memory each took three plates per donor, while CD8 naive took two and CD8 memory one.

Every one of the donors was a Caucasian adult that lived in Nashville, Tennessee. Points from the study as a whole: Only blood was sampled; tissue repertoires likely differ. Investigators expected sequencing depth to affect clonotype sharing among donors.

The chain links TRBV29-1 to TRBJ2-5, with TRBD2 matching over 12 bases. The specimen was memory CD4+ T cells sorted from blood. Subset of the sample: CD45RA-negative fraction. The clonotype comes from a man aged 25-40 years in good health. Written as DNA, the CDR3 is TGCAGCGTCCTCGGACTAGCGGGATTGCGAAAGACCCAGTACTTC. It is translated as CSVLGLAGLRKTQYF.